Below, one T cell receptor (beta chain) is given with its context. What it binds is unknown. This sample is part of a study of T cells after yellow fever vaccination. Study findings and constraints: Some clonotypes were seen in both the CD4 and the CD8 compartments. These made up a small share and likely arose from convergent recombination. By day 5 rather than day 15, the secondary response had peaked, though it was weaker.

In making TCR cDNA, 5'RACE template switching added a universal primer site and UMIs to it. TCRdb passed the 5' RACE reads through MiXCR, listing each CDR3 protein once. The sample shows under 600,000 distinct CDR3 sequences, 20% to 25% of them seen only once. The CDR3 is made up of 14 amino acids. Germline loops: CDR1 SGHRS, CDR2 YFSETQ. V lost 4 bases, J lost 0 bases, and 10 bases lay in between. The TCR was taken from a man between 18 and 35 years old who received the YFV17D yellow fever vaccine. The chain links TRBV5-1 to TRBJ1-1; no clear D gene. This specimen consisted of PBMCs, obtained approximately 20 days after the first yellow fever vaccination. The DNA of the CDR3 is TGCGCCAGCAGCCGCCAGTCCATGAACACTGAAGCTTTCTTT. Translating it yields CASSRQSMNTEAFF.